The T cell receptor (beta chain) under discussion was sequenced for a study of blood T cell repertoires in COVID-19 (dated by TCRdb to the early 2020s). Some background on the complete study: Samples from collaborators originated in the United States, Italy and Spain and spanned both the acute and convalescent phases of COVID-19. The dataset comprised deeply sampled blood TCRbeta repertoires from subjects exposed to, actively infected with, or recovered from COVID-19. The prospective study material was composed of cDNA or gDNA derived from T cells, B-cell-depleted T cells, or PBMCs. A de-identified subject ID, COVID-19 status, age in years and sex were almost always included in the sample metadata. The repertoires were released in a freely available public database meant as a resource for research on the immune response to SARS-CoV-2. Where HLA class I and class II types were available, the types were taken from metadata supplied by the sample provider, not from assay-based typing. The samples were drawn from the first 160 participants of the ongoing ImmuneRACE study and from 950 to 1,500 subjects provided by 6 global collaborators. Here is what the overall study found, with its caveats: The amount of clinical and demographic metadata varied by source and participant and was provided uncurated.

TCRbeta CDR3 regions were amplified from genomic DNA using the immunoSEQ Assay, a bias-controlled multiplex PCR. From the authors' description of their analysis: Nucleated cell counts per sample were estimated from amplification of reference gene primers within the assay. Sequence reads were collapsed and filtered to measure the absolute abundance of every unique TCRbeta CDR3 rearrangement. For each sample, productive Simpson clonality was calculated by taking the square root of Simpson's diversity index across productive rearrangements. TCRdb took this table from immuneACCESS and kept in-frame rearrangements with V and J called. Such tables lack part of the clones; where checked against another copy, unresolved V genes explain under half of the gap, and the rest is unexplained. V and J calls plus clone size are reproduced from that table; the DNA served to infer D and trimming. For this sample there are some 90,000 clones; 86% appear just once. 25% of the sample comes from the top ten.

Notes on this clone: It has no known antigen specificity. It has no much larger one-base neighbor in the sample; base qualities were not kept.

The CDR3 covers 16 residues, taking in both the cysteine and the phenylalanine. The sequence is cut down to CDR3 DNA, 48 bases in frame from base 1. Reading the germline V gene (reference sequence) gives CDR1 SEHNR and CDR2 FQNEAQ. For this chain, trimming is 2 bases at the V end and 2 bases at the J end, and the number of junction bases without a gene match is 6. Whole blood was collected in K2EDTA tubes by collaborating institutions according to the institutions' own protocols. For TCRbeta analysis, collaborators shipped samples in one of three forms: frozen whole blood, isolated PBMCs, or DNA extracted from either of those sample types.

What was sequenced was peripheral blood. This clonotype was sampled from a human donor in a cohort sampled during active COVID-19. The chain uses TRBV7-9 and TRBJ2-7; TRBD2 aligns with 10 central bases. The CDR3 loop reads CASSLISGRATYEQYF. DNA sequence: TGTGCCAGCAGCTTAATCAGCGGGAGGGCGACCTACGAGCAGTACTTC.